This TCR beta chain comes out of a study of blood T cell repertoires in COVID-19. Study information: Whether acute or convalescent, the COVID-19 samples came from the United States, Italy and Spain.

Trimming stripped 2 bases from V and 4 bases from J, with 3 bases between. The CDR3 is 12 amino acids. CDR1 and CDR2 from the germline V gene are SGHDT and YYEEEE. Per the original methods: Nucleated cell counts were estimated from reference gene primer amplification. Sequencing used immunoSEQ multiplex PCR; TCRdb keeps in-frame clones, though not all of them. The V and J calls and the clone size are those of that table, but D and trimming were determined from the DNA. The sample contains approximately 400,000 clones, more than 75% of which appear only once. Sequencing input: PBMCs or T cells enriched from blood (not recorded which). The sequence derives from a woman between 18 and 29 years old who had recovered from COVID-19. This chain connects TRBV5-6 to TRBJ2-2; no clear D gene. CDR3 in amino acids: CASSFVTGELFF. The CDR3 bases are TGTGCCAGCAGCTTCGTCACCGGGGAGCTGTTTTTT.